The 29 T cell receptor beta chains in this list originate from one sample, sequenced in a study of T cell responses to AZD1222 COVID-19 vaccine. Generated by immunoSEQ multiplex PCR, the TCRdb table keeps only in-frame clones and is missing some. In the table there are about 180,000 clones, around 90% of which are singletons. Sequenced here: peripheral blood, sampled on day 0 of AZD1222 vaccination. Receptor source: an adult in good health.

The CDR3 DNA reads TGTGCCAGTATCCACAAACCGGCGGCGCGGGGCAATCAGCCCCAGCATTTT. As protein: CASIHKPAARGNQPQHF. The chain has TRBV19 and TRBJ1-5; no reliable D call. This CDR3 is built from 17 residues. The ends were cut back, 7 bases at V and 2 bases at J, with 21 bases in the middle. Germline CDR1 reads LNHDA; CDR2 reads SQIVND (reference sequence).

The CDR3 loop reads CASSLSDVSYEQYF. CDR3 bases: TGTGCCAGCAGCTTAAGTGACGTCTCCTACGAGCAGTACTTC. This chain uses TRBV7-9 with TRBJ2-7; D is ambiguous. Trimming stripped 2 bases from V and 0 bases from J, with 8 bases between. The germline gives CDR1 SEHNR, CDR2 FQNEAQ (reference sequence). This CDR3 has 14 residues. Together with reference TRBV7-9 and TRBJ2-7, the CDR3 gives the full variable domain: DTGVSQNPRHKITKRGQNVTFRCDPISEHNRLYWYRQTLGQGPEFLTYFQNEAQLEKSRLLSDRFSAERPKGSFSTLEIQRTEQGDSAMYLCASSLSDVSYEQYFGPGTRLTVT.

The CDR3 is CASSWGGLAGPYEQYF. The DNA of the CDR3 is TGTGCCAGCAGCTGGGGAGGACTAGCGGGACCTTACGAGCAGTACTTC. J is TRBJ2-7 and V is TRBV11-2, with TRBD2 identical over 12 bases. This CDR3 has 16 residues. Germline V gene data show CDR1 as SGHAT and CDR2 as FQNNGV. V shed 4 bases and J 4 bases; nucleotides not matched to a gene: 8. The full variable domain, with the rest looked up from reference TRBV11-2 and TRBJ2-7, is EAGVAQSPRYKIIEKRQSVAFWCNPISGHATLYWYQQILGQGPKLLIQFQNNGVVDDSQLPKDRFSAERLKGVDSTLKIQPAKLEDSAVYLCASSWGGLAGPYEQYFGPGTRLTVT.

V usage is TRBV29-1 and J usage is TRBJ2-1, with 14 nucleotides matching TRBD2. V shed 7 bases, J shed 8 bases, and the junction held 7 bases outside the gene matches. From germline, CDR1 is SQVTM and CDR2 ANQGSEA. The CDR3 loop spans 14 amino acids. CDR3 sequence: CSAPGLAGVHEQFF. In DNA form, the CDR3 reads TGCAGCGCCCCGGGACTAGCGGGAGTTCATGAGCAGTTCTTC.

This rearrangement joins TRBV19 to TRBJ2-1; unclear D gene. Trimming stripped 1 base from V and 4 bases from J, with 11 bases between. This CDR3 comprises 15 residues. Germline V gene lookup returns CDR1 LNHDA and CDR2 SQIVND (reference sequence). CDR3 residues: CASSIGRDRYNEQFF. For the CDR3, the DNA is TGTGCCAGTAGTATAGGTCGAGATCGATACAATGAGCAGTTCTTC.

The chain uses TRBV28 and TRBJ2-3; tentative D call: TRBD2 (5 bases). CDR3 length: 15 residues. The germline V and J ends were trimmed by 1 base and 2 bases, with 10 bases remaining between them. Per germline, CDR1 MDHEN and CDR2 SYDVKM. Written as DNA, the CDR3 is TGTGCCAGCAGTTTATTTTCGGGGTACACAGATACGCAGTATTTT. Translated: CASSLFSGYTDTQYF.

The rearrangement links TRBV7-2 to TRBJ2-2; 8 nucleotides line up with TRBD1. The trim removed 5 bases at V and 5 bases at J, leaving 7 bases unmatched. Germline CDR1 and CDR2: SGHTA and FQGNSA. This CDR3 has 15 amino acids. CDR3 DNA: TGTGCCAGCAGCCCGGACAGGGCTCAGACCGGGGAGCTGTTTTTT. Amino acids: CASSPDRAQTGELFF.

This chain joins TRBV11-2 and TRBJ2-3; 9 bases agree with TRBD2. The CDR3 has 17 residues. Germline V gene data show CDR1 as SGHAT and CDR2 as FQNNGV. With V trimmed by 5 bases and J by 2 bases, 11 bases remained unmatched. In nucleotides, the CDR3 is TGTGCCAGCAGCCGCGGGCCCCAGCGGGGGGTCACAGATACGCAGTATTTT. Translated: CASSRGPQRGVTDTQYF.

V usage is TRBV10-3 and J usage is TRBJ2-1; 14 bases are a match to TRBD2. Germline V gives CDR1 ENHRY, CDR2 SYGVKD. The CDR3 length is 16 residues. The V gene end was trimmed by 3 bases and the J gene end by 7 bases; junction bases not matched to a gene: 5. This chain's CDR3 is CAISDPGLAGDNEQFF. The CDR3 nucleotides read TGTGCCATCAGTGATCCGGGACTAGCGGGAGATAATGAGCAGTTCTTC.

This sequence joins TRBV5-1 and TRBJ2-3; the D gene is possibly TRBD1 (6 bases). CDR1 and CDR2 from the germline V gene are SGHRS and YFSETQ. The CDR3 is 15 residues long. The V end lost 4 bases, the J end lost 6 bases, and 18 bases lay between the germline ends. The CDR3 protein is CASSARAGAGDTQYF. The CDR3 nucleotides read TGCGCCAGCAGCGCCCGGGCAGGGGCTGGCGATACGCAGTATTTT.

V and J are TRBV29-1 and TRBJ1-1; 9 nucleotides line up with TRBD1. After removal of 6 bases from V and 8 bases from J, the junction contained 4 bases not matched to a gene. The germline gives CDR1 SQVTM, CDR2 ANQGSEA. This CDR3 has 11 amino acids. The CDR3 DNA reads TGCAGCGTCAGGACAGGGGTCGAAGCTTTCTTT. Its protein product is CSVRTGVEAFF.

The V and J genes are TRBV6-5 and TRBJ1-6, with a tentative D call TRBD1 (5 bases). The CDR3 is made up of 13 amino acids. V was cut by 8 bases and J by 9 bases, with 14 bases left in between. Germline V CDR1 and CDR2: MNHEY, SVGAGI. CDR3 residues: CASSPAGFSPLHF. CDR3 coding DNA: TGTGCCAGCTCCCCAGCAGGGTTTTCACCCCTCCACTTT.

CDR3 DNA sequence: TGTGCCAGCTCACCTCCAGGACTAGCGGGAAACGAGCAGTACTTC. Its translation is CASSPPGLAGNEQYF. V is TRBV18 and J is TRBJ2-7; 12 nucleotides match TRBD2. This CDR3 region has 15 residues. The junction had 5 bases not matched to a gene; V was cut back by 3 bases and J by 5 bases. Looked up from germline, CDR1 is KGHSH and CDR2 is LQKENI.

The chain combines TRBV7-9 with TRBJ2-3; TRBD2 is a possible D gene (7 bases). Germline-derived CDR1 and CDR2 are SEHNR and FQNEAQ (reference sequence). The CDR3 contains 15 residues. V was trimmed by 8 bases and J by 3 bases, leaving 18 bases between them. CDR3 nucleotides: TGTGCCAGCCGTGGGGGGGCGGGTGTAACAGATACGCAGTATTTT. Amino acid sequence: CASRGGAGVTDTQYF.

The rearrangement joins TRBV28 to TRBJ1-2; D possibly corresponds to TRBD1 (5 bases). Germline assignment: CDR1 MDHEN and CDR2 SYDVKM. V was cut by 6 bases and J by 4 bases, with 21 bases left in between. The CDR3 runs 16 residues. CDR3 DNA: TGTGCCAGCAGCCGACCCGTCCTAGGACATCTCTATGGCTACACCTTC. Its translation is CASSRPVLGHLYGYTF.

This sequence joins TRBV3-1 (or the pseudogene TRBV3-2) and TRBJ2-1; D gene uncertain. From germline, CDR1 is LGHDT and CDR2 YNNKEL (reference sequence). The CDR3 is made up of 15 amino acids. V gave up 2 bases and J gave up 7 bases, with 15 bases separating them. The CDR3 protein is CASSQLRSHGNEQFF. The DNA of the CDR3 is TGTGCCAGCAGCCAACTCCGCAGCCACGGGAATGAGCAGTTCTTC.

This clone was recorded only once. CDR3 sequence reads: CASSLGQDQYEQYV. The CDR3 DNA reads as TGTGCCAGCAGCTTAGGACAGGACCAATACGAGCAGTACGTC. The chain links TRBV7-9 to TRBJ2-7; tentatively, D is TRBD1 (6 bases). The CDR3 contains 14 residues. The V gene's germline CDR1 is SEHNR and CDR2 FQNEAQ (reference sequence). V dropped 1 base and J dropped 4 bases, with 11 bases sitting between them.

The chain couples TRBV28 to TRBJ1-1; the D gene is possibly TRBD1 (5 bases). V lost 7 bases to trimming and J lost 1 base, with 13 bases between them. From germline, CDR1 is MDHEN and CDR2 SYDVKM. The CDR3 spans 14 residues. In DNA, the CDR3 is TGTGCCAGCAATCTCAGGGTAACGAACACTGAAGCTTTCTTT. Its protein is CASNLRVTNTEAFF.

The J gene is TRBJ1-5, the V gene TRBV19; D is uncertain. Germline V gene sequence: CDR1 LNHDA, CDR2 SQIVND (reference sequence). V was pared by 3 bases and J by 7 bases, with 19 bases between. The CDR3 consists of 16 residues. CDR3 sequence (DNA): TGTGCCAGTAGTATTAATCCGGTCGCTGCAAACCAGCCCCAGCATTTT. Translation: CASSINPVAANQPQHF.

This clone was picked up a small number of times. This chain joins TRBV6-1 and TRBJ2-5; TRBD2 is a possible D gene (7 bases). Germline CDR1 is MNHNS and CDR2 is SASEGT. Trimming took 3 bases from V and 5 from J, leaving 13 bases between them. This CDR3 is built from 14 residues. The CDR3 DNA follows: TGTGCCAGCAGTGATGGGGGGGCTGGGGAGACCCAGTACTTC. Amino acids: CASSDGGAGETQYF.

This rearrangement joins TRBV7-8 to TRBJ1-1; 8 nucleotides align to TRBD1. The CDR3 is 15 amino acids. The ends lost 4 bases at V and 6 bases at J; junction bases unmatched: 10. CDR1 is SGHVS and CDR2 is FQNEAQ in the germline V gene. CDR3 amino acids: CASSWTTGAGAEAFF. The CDR3 DNA reads as TGTGCCAGCAGCTGGACGACAGGGGCGGGGGCTGAAGCTTTCTTT.

The J gene is TRBJ1-2, the V gene TRBV11-2; D gene uncertain. Per the germline V gene, CDR1 is SGHAT and CDR2 is FQNNGV. The CDR3 is made up of 12 amino acids. V was cut by 3 bases and J by 4 bases, with 6 bases left in between. CDR3 sequence reads: CASSLGGYGYTF. The CDR3 DNA reads as TGTGCCAGCAGCTTGGGAGGCTATGGCTACACCTTC. The entire variable domain, with the rest obtained from reference TRBV11-2 and TRBJ1-2, is as follows: EAGVAQSPRYKIIEKRQSVAFWCNPISGHATLYWYQQILGQGPKLLIQFQNNGVVDDSQLPKDRFSAERLKGVDSTLKIQPAKLEDSAVYLCASSLGGYGYTFGSGTRLTVV.

The chain couples TRBV11-3 to TRBJ1-1; possible D gene TRBD1, 5 bases. The germline V gene has CDR1 SGHNT and CDR2 YENEEA. The CDR3 totals 13 residues. The V end was cut by 2 bases, the J end by 1 base, with 5 bases between. This CDR3 reads CASSLQGNTEAFF. The CDR3 DNA is TGTGCCAGCAGCTTACAGGGGAACACTGAAGCTTTCTTT.

The count of this clone is one. The rearrangement uses TRBV5-1 and TRBJ1-4; D uncertain. The CDR3 consists of 14 residues. V was trimmed by 3 bases and J by 3 bases, leaving 9 bases between them. Germline CDR1 SGHRS, CDR2 YFSETQ. CDR3: CASSYSSSNEKLFF. Here the CDR3 DNA reads TGCGCCAGCAGCTACAGTTCCTCTAATGAAAAACTGTTTTTT.

V and J are TRBV6-5 and TRBJ2-1; either TRBD1 or TRBD2 may fit D (5 bases each). The V gene lost 7 bases and the J gene lost 6 bases, with 13 bases spanning the gap. From germline, CDR1 is MNHEY and CDR2 SVGAGI. This CDR3 is built from 13 residues. CDR3 sequence (DNA): TGTGCCAGCATTAGGGCAGGGAGCAATGAGCAGTTCTTC. Its translation: CASIRAGSNEQFF.

This rearrangement joins TRBV5-1 to TRBJ2-3, with unresolved D. The CDR3 runs 13 residues. V lost 7 bases to trimming and J lost 2 bases, with 11 bases between them. Germline loops: CDR1 SGHRS, CDR2 YFSETQ. This CDR3 reads CASADALTDTQYF. The CDR3 DNA reads TGCGCCAGCGCGGACGCACTCACAGATACGCAGTATTTT.

The rearrangement links TRBV7-9 to TRBJ1-2; D unresolved. The ends were cut back, 4 bases at V and 5 bases at J, with 11 bases in the middle. Germline values: CDR1 SEHNR, CDR2 FQNEAQ (reference sequence). The CDR3 runs to 13 residues. CDR3 sequence (DNA): TGTGCCAGCAGCTCCTCGACGGGTTATGGCTACACCTTC. This gives the protein CASSSSTGYGYTF.

The rearrangement joins TRBV28 to TRBJ1-2, with a tentative D call TRBD1 (6 bases). From germline, CDR1 is MDHEN and CDR2 SYDVKM. This CDR3 has 14 residues. V was cut by 2 bases and J by 4 bases, with 11 bases left in between. This chain's CDR3 is CASSLEGVIYGYTF. The CDR3 nucleotides are TGTGCCAGCAGTTTAGAGGGGGTAATCTATGGCTACACCTTC.

This clone is a singleton in its sample. The chain carries TRBV29-1 and TRBJ2-2, with 12 positions matching TRBD2. Germline trimming cut 5 bases from V and 5 bases from J; bases unmatched to any gene: 12. Germline V CDR1 and CDR2: SQVTM, ANQGSEA. The length of the CDR3 is 17 residues. The CDR3 nucleotides read TGCAGCGTTTCGGCTAGCGGGAGGGCGGGAGCGACCGGGGAGCTGTTTTTT. Its translation: CSVSASGRAGATGELFF.